This T cell receptor beta chain was sequenced during a study of cytomegalovirus exposure and HLA in healthy donors. Broader study findings: Highly shared sequence variants in one cluster were likely a sequencing artifact. When a later analysis compared HLA-associated TCR beta chains with equally common others, the HLA-associated chains turned out to be more clonally expanded and to have lower generation probabilities.

Researchers ran the PCR with 60 Vbeta and 13 Jbeta primers. As processed by the authors: Approximately 12 million of 80 million or so unique TCR beta chains were shared, per a later count. The assay was immunoSEQ multiplex PCR, and TCRdb's table has in-frame clones only and misses some. V, J and clone size derive from that table, while D and trimming were established from the DNA sequence. There are approximately 160,000 clones in the sample; approximately 80% occur only once, and roughly 2% lies in the top ten. Trimming left V 5 bases short and J 0 bases short, with 8 bases between. The CDR3 consists of 13 residues. Germline V gives CDR1 MNHEY, CDR2 SMNVEV (reference sequence). A remark on this clone: Its antigen is undetermined.

This receptor was taken from a woman aged 18-30 years in good health and CMV-seronegative. J is TRBJ2-7 and V is TRBV27, with a tentative D call TRBD2 (5 bases). The sample was PBMCs. As DNA, the CDR3 is TGTGCCAGCAGTCCCGCGGGCTCCTACGAGCAGTACTTC. Translating gives CASSPAGSYEQYF.